Shown below are 21 T cell receptor beta chains from a single sample sequenced in a study of blood T cell repertoires in COVID-19. Data came from immunoSEQ multiplex PCR; TCRdb stores just in-frame clones and leaves some out. The table has about 270,000 clones, 65% to 90% seen once; the top ten hold about 8.2%. The sequencing sample was made of PBMCs or T cells enriched from blood (not recorded which). The origin of the receptors is a woman aged 45-60 years with acute COVID-19.

The chain has TRBV2 and TRBJ2-7; possibly TRBD2 for D (6 bases). Germline V gene lookup returns CDR1 SNHLY and CDR2 FYNNEI. The CDR3 spans 13 residues. Trimming cost V 3 bases and J 2 bases, with 8 bases left between them. The CDR3 nucleotides read TGTGCCAGCAGTGAGGCGGGGACCTACGAGCAGTACTTC. Residues: CASSEAGTYEQYF. The complete variable domain, with remaining parts taken from reference TRBV2 and TRBJ2-7, reads EPEVTQTPSHQVTQMGQEVILRCVPISNHLYFYWYRQILGQKVEFLVSFYNNEISEKSEIFDDQFSVERPDGSNFTLKIRSTKLEDSAMYFCASSEAGTYEQYFGPGTRLTVT.

This sequence joins TRBV3-1 (or the pseudogene TRBV3-2) and TRBJ1-4; 8 positions match TRBD1. CDR1 and CDR2 (germline): LGHDT, YNNKEL (reference sequence). The CDR3 is made up of 18 amino acids. The V and J ends lost 8 bases and 3 bases, in that order; junction bases with no gene match: 17. The CDR3 reads CASAFQFPTGAANEKLFF. Here the CDR3 DNA reads TGTGCCAGCGCCTTCCAATTTCCGACAGGGGCGGCTAATGAAAAACTGTTTTTT.

V is TRBV9 and J is TRBJ2-1; TRBD2 aligns across 7 bases. Germline V CDR1 and CDR2: SGDLS, YYNGEE. This CDR3 is 13 amino acids long. V trimming: 3 bases; J trimming: 10 bases; junction bases outside the gene matches: 7. The CDR3 region is CASSARLASEQFF. The CDR3 nucleotides read TGTGCCAGCAGCGCGAGACTAGCTAGCGAGCAGTTCTTC.

The chain has TRBV10-3 and TRBJ1-4, with 10 bases identical to TRBD1. CDR3 length: 17 amino acids. Unmatched junction bases numbered 15, after V lost 10 bases and J lost 4 bases. In germline, CDR1 is ENHRY, CDR2 SYGVKD. The chain's CDR3 is CATTHAPGQGSNEKLFF. The CDR3 DNA reads TGTGCCACAACTCACGCCCCGGGACAGGGGAGTAATGAAAAACTGTTTTTT.

This chain joins TRBV30 and TRBJ1-5, with D perhaps matching TRBD1 (5 bases). With 1 base removed from V and 1 base from J, the gap between germline ends came to 8 bases. The germline gives CDR1 GTSNPN, CDR2 SVGIG (reference sequence). The CDR3 is made up of 14 amino acids. The CDR3 here is CAWSGQHSNQPQHF. The CDR3 coding sequence is TGTGCCTGGAGTGGACAGCACAGCAATCAGCCCCAGCATTTT. Full variable domain (remainder filled in from reference TRBV30 and TRBJ1-5): SQTIHQWPATLVQPVGSPLSLECTVEGTSNPNLYWYRQAAGRGLQLLFYSVGIGQISSEVPQNLSASRPQDRQFILSSKKLLLSDSGFYLCAWSGQHSNQPQHFGDGTRLSIL.

The chain links TRBV7-9 to TRBJ2-5, with 10 bases lining up with TRBD1. This CDR3 has 16 residues. V lost 4 bases, J lost 2 bases, and 7 bases stayed unmatched. CDR1 SEHNR and CDR2 FQNEAQ come from the germline V gene (reference sequence). CDR3 DNA sequence: TGTGCCAGCAGCTATGGAGACAGGGGGCCTCAAGAGACCCAGTACTTC. Its protein product is CASSYGDRGPQETQYF.

This clone turned up a few times. The chain is built from TRBV19 and TRBJ1-1, with D possibly TRBD1 on 6 matching bases. Deletions cut 4 bases from V and 3 bases from J, with 9 bases between. CDR3 length: 13 residues. From germline, CDR1 is LNHDA and CDR2 SQIVND (reference sequence). CDR3 in amino acids: CASSTNRDTEAFF. In DNA, the CDR3 is TGTGCCAGTAGTACCAACAGGGACACTGAAGCTTTCTTT.

This chain joins TRBV10-1 and TRBJ2-7; D may be TRBD2 (6 bases). This CDR3 is 14 amino acids long. CDR1 is WNHNN, CDR2 SYGVQD, per germline (reference sequence). The ends were cut back, 0 bases at V and 2 bases at J, with 8 bases in the middle. The CDR3 region has the DNA TGCGCCAGCAGTGAGTCGGAGGGCCCCTACGAGCAGTACTTC. Translated: CASSESEGPYEQYF.

The sample holds one count of this clone. The chain has TRBV2 and TRBJ1-2, with 8 bases fitting TRBD1. Germline lookup yields CDR1 SNHLY and CDR2 FYNNEI. This CDR3 is 13 amino acids long. Trimming at V came to 7 bases and at J to 8 bases, leaving 9 bases not matched to a gene. CDR3 residues: CASKGQAASGYTF. CDR3 DNA sequence: TGTGCCAGCAAGGGACAGGCGGCCTCGGGCTACACCTTC.

As regards this clone: The sample carries other DNA sequences with the same CDR3. The chain employs TRBV15 and TRBJ1-2, with D maybe TRBD1 (6 bases). The V gene lost 1 base and the J gene lost 2 bases, with 8 bases spanning the gap. Germline V gene data show CDR1 as LNHNV and CDR2 as YYDKDF (reference sequence). The CDR3 sequence is 14 residues long. CDR3 sequence (DNA): TGTGCCACCAGCAGAGGGCAGGGGAACTATGGCTACACCTTC. This sequence encodes CATSRGQGNYGYTF. The entire variable domain, with the rest obtained from reference TRBV15 and TRBJ1-2, is as follows: DAMVIQNPRYQVTQFGKPVTLSCSQTLNHNVMYWYQQKSSQAPKLLFHYYDKDFNNEADTPDNFQSRRPNTSFCFLDIRSPGLGDTAMYLCATSRGQGNYGYTFGSGTRLTVV.

The chain carries TRBV10-3 and TRBJ1-2; D is perhaps TRBD1 (5 bases). The V and J ends lost 0 bases and 8 bases respectively, with 16 bases between them. The CDR3 is 15 amino acids. CDR1 is ENHRY and CDR2 is SYGVKD in the germline V gene. CDR3 sequence (DNA): TGTGCCATCAGTGAGTCTTCCGGAGGGGTAGGAGGCTACACCTTC. Its translation: CAISESSGGVGGYTF.

The CDR3 protein is CASRTGSANEKLFF. CDR3 DNA: TGCGCCAGCCGCACCGGGTCGGCTAATGAAAAACTGTTTTTT. The rearrangement uses TRBV10-2 and TRBJ1-4, with D hard to call. V was shortened by 8 bases and J by 3 bases, with 13 bases between the two germline ends. CDR1 is WSHSY, CDR2 SAAADI, per germline. The CDR3 sequence is 14 residues long.

V and J are TRBV4-1 and TRBJ1-4; the D gene is possibly TRBD1 (5 bases). The CDR3 is 22 residues long. The V end lost 4 bases, the J end lost 2 bases, and 32 bases lay between the germline ends. CDR1 and CDR2 from the germline V gene are MGHRA and YSYEKL. CDR3 region: CASSLLWVPTGPSRATNEKLFF. CDR3 DNA sequence: TGCGCCAGCAGCCTCTTATGGGTACCTACAGGTCCCTCAAGGGCCACTAATGAAAAACTGTTTTTT.

V is TRBV25-1 and J is TRBJ1-3; 9 nucleotides agree with TRBD1. The junction had 7 bases not matched to a gene; V was cut back by 6 bases and J by 4 bases. Looked up from germline, CDR1 is MGHDK and CDR2 is SYGVNS. The CDR3 has 15 amino acids. CDR3 coding DNA: TGTGCCAGCAGCACACAGGGGGCGAAGGGAAACACCATATATTTT. It specifies CASSTQGAKGNTIYF.

The chain is built from TRBV9 and TRBJ1-3; the D gene is possibly TRBD1 (5 bases). V gave up 2 bases and J gave up 4 bases, with 13 bases separating them. The CDR3 is made up of 15 amino acids. Germline V gene sequence: CDR1 SGDLS, CDR2 YYNGEE. CDR3 nucleotide sequence: TGTGCCAGCAGCGTCGGCCAGGGTCCGGGAAACACCATATATTTT. Its translation: CASSVGQGPGNTIYF.

J is TRBJ1-6 and V is TRBV5-4, with 7 bases matching TRBD1. Germline trimming cut 4 bases from V and 4 bases from J; bases unmatched to any gene: 5. CDR1 and CDR2 from the germline V gene are SGHNT and YYREEE (reference sequence). The CDR3 spans 15 residues. CDR3 region: CASSLGTAYNSPLHF. The CDR3, as DNA: TGTGCCAGCAGCCTTGGGACAGCGTATAATTCACCCCTCCACTTT.

The chain recombines TRBV4-3 with TRBJ2-7, with D maybe TRBD1 (5 bases). Germline values: CDR1 LGHNA, CDR2 YSLEER. V lost 0 bases, J lost 4 bases, and 16 bases lay in between. This CDR3 has 16 amino acids. CDR3 nucleotides: TGCGCCAGCAGCCAAGATCTTAGACAGCCTACTTACGAGCAGTACTTC. Translated, it gives CASSQDLRQPTYEQYF.

The gene calls are TRBV7-8 and TRBJ2-2; a possible D gene is TRBD2 (5 bases). With 5 bases removed from V and 4 bases from J, the gap between germline ends came to 11 bases. Germline V CDR1 and CDR2: SGHVS, FQNEAQ. This CDR3 spans 14 amino acids. CDR3 in DNA: TGTGCCAGCAGCACGCGGGCCGCCACCGGGGAGCTGTTTTTT. It is translated as CASSTRAATGELFF.

V is TRBV6-5 and J is TRBJ1-2, with TRBD1 identical over 8 bases. Germline V CDR1 and CDR2: MNHEY, SVGAGI. The V and J ends lost 2 bases and 8 bases, in that order; junction bases with no gene match: 7. The CDR3 has 14 residues. For the CDR3, the DNA is TGTGCCAGCAGTTACGGACAGGGATTTGAGGGCTACACCTTC. Protein sequence: CASSYGQGFEGYTF.

In its sample, this clone was seen once. The chain recombines TRBV18 with TRBJ2-5, with D perhaps matching TRBD1 (6 bases). Germline CDR1 reads KGHSH; CDR2 reads LQKENI. The CDR3 has 13 residues. Trimming took 2 bases from V and 5 from J, leaving 9 bases between them. This CDR3 is CASSPAGAETQYF. CDR3 bases: TGTGCCAGCTCACCAGCAGGGGCCGAGACCCAGTACTTC.

The V gene is TRBV7-2, the J gene TRBJ2-1; 8 positions match TRBD2. The CDR3 covers 15 residues. V gave up 1 base and J gave up 8 bases; unmatched junction bases: 7. Germline V gene data show CDR1 as SGHTA and CDR2 as FQGNSA. The CDR3 DNA follows: TGTGCCAGCAGCTTAGTCGGGGGGGTTTGGTATGAGCAGTTCTTC. Translated: CASSLVGGVWYEQFF.